These T cell receptor beta chains were read from a single sample in a study of cytomegalovirus exposure and HLA in healthy donors. Clones were read by immunoSEQ multiplex PCR, and TCRdb kept only the in-frame ones, dropping some. The sample holds some 170,000 clones, roughly 84% seen once. The sample comprised PBMCs. The receptors were gathered from a man younger than 45 in good health and CMV-seropositive. Both conserved end residues are part of each CDR3. D genes are given only for firm matches. Clone size, where shown, is once, few, many, or a class for clones that have expanded.

j_call: TRBJ2-7; d_call: TRBD1; cdr3_length: 12; v_call: TRBV29-1; clone_size: -; cdr3_nt: TGCAGCGGCGGGACAGGAATTTTGGAGCAGTACTTC; cdr3_aa: CSGGTGILEQYF
j_call: TRBJ2-5; d_call: TRBD1; cdr3_length: 16; v_call: TRBV10-3; clone_size: -; cdr3_nt: TGTGCCATGAGCTCAAGACAGGGGGCGTTCGGAGAGACCCAGTACTTC; cdr3_aa: CAMSSRQGAFGETQYF
j_call: TRBJ1-4; d_call: -; cdr3_length: 13; v_call: TRBV30; clone_size: -; cdr3_nt: TGTGCCTGGAGTGTAGGGCGGGTTGAAAAACTGTTTTTT; cdr3_aa: CAWSVGRVEKLFF
j_call: TRBJ2-1; d_call: -; cdr3_length: 13; v_call: TRBV19; clone_size: -; cdr3_nt: TGTGCCAGTAGTGTGGCCTTAGGAGGTGAGCAGTTCTTC; cdr3_aa: CASSVALGGEQFF
j_call: TRBJ1-1; d_call: -; cdr3_length: 13; v_call: TRBV5-4; clone_size: -; cdr3_nt: TGTGCCAGCAGGCCACAGGGACAAACTGAAGCTTTCTTT; cdr3_aa: CASRPQGQTEAFF
j_call: TRBJ2-3; d_call: TRBD1; cdr3_length: 15; v_call: TRBV9; clone_size: -; cdr3_nt: TGTGCCAGCAGCCCCCGGGACAGCAACACAGATACGCAGTATTTT; cdr3_aa: CASSPRDSNTDTQYF
j_call: TRBJ2-7; d_call: TRBD2; cdr3_length: 16; v_call: TRBV2; clone_size: -; cdr3_nt: TGTGCCAGCAGTCCACTGAGCGGGAGGGCCCCCTACGAGCAGTACTTC; cdr3_aa: CASSPLSGRAPYEQYF
j_call: TRBJ2-3; d_call: -; cdr3_length: 16; v_call: TRBV4-3; clone_size: -; cdr3_nt: TGCGCCAGCAGCCAAGATGGGGGGTTGGGCACAGATACGCAGTATTTT; cdr3_aa: CASSQDGGLGTDTQYF
j_call: TRBJ2-7; d_call: TRBD1; cdr3_length: 15; v_call: TRBV9; clone_size: -; cdr3_nt: TGTGCCAGCAGCGTAACCGGGACAGGGTCGTACGAGCAGTACTTC; cdr3_aa: CASSVTGTGSYEQYF
j_call: TRBJ2-2; d_call: TRBD2; cdr3_length: 18; v_call: TRBV10-2; clone_size: -; cdr3_nt: TGCGCCAGCAGGGATATTCGACGAGCGGGACTGTTGGCCGGGGAGCTGTTTTTT; cdr3_aa: CASRDIRRAGLLAGELFF
j_call: TRBJ2-2; d_call: -; cdr3_length: 12; v_call: TRBV7-9; clone_size: -; cdr3_nt: TGTGCCAGCAGCCCGTCCACCGGGGAGCTGTTTTTT; cdr3_aa: CASSPSTGELFF
j_call: TRBJ1-2; d_call: TRBD1; cdr3_length: 15; v_call: TRBV7-2; clone_size: -; cdr3_nt: TGTGCCAGCAGCTCCCGGGAGGGGGCGCTCTATGGCTACACCTTC; cdr3_aa: CASSSREGALYGYTF
j_call: TRBJ2-7; d_call: TRBD1; cdr3_length: 15; v_call: TRBV7-6; clone_size: once; cdr3_nt: TGTGCCAGCAGCGCAGGGACAGGGGGGTCCCCGGAGCAGTACTTC; cdr3_aa: CASSAGTGGSPEQYF
j_call: TRBJ2-1; d_call: -; cdr3_length: 12; v_call: TRBV11-2; clone_size: -; cdr3_nt: TGTGCCAGCAGCACCAGACCGGGGGAGCAGTTCTTC; cdr3_aa: CASSTRPGEQFF
j_call: TRBJ2-7; d_call: TRBD2; cdr3_length: 18; v_call: TRBV6-8; clone_size: few; cdr3_nt: TGTGCCAGCAGTTACTCGTCACTAGCGGGAGGGAAGACCTACGAGCAGTACTTC; cdr3_aa: CASSYSSLAGGKTYEQYF
j_call: TRBJ2-1; d_call: TRBD2; cdr3_length: 12; v_call: TRBV11-3; clone_size: many; cdr3_nt: TGTGCCAGCAGTCGGGGGGAGCGGGAGCAGTTCTTC; cdr3_aa: CASSRGEREQFF
j_call: TRBJ2-1; d_call: TRBD1; cdr3_length: 15; v_call: TRBV19; clone_size: -; cdr3_nt: TGTGCCAGTAGTATCCGACAGGGGGTATACAATGAGCAGTTCTTC; cdr3_aa: CASSIRQGVYNEQFF
j_call: TRBJ1-5; d_call: TRBD1; cdr3_length: 14; v_call: TRBV6-5; clone_size: -; cdr3_nt: TGTGCCAGCAGCACCGGACAGGACAATCAGCCCCAGCATTTT; cdr3_aa: CASSTGQDNQPQHF
j_call: TRBJ2-3; d_call: TRBD1; cdr3_length: 15; v_call: TRBV7-3; clone_size: -; cdr3_nt: TGTGCCAGCAGCTTAGAAGGGGGCTCGACAGATACGCAGTATTTT; cdr3_aa: CASSLEGGSTDTQYF
j_call: TRBJ2-3; d_call: -; cdr3_length: 10; v_call: TRBV20-1; clone_size: -; cdr3_nt: TGCAGTGCTTTACTCCGTACGCAGTATTTT; cdr3_aa: CSALLRTQYF
j_call: TRBJ2-1; d_call: -; cdr3_length: 15; v_call: TRBV6-1; clone_size: -; cdr3_nt: TGTGCCAGCAGCCAAGGGACTCGTTCCTACAATGAGCAGTTCTTC; cdr3_aa: CASSQGTRSYNEQFF
j_call: TRBJ2-2; d_call: -; cdr3_length: 16; v_call: TRBV28; clone_size: -; cdr3_nt: TGTGCTAGCGAGAAGGGGCAGGACGTGATCACCGGGGAGCTGTTTTTT; cdr3_aa: CASEKGQDVITGELFF
j_call: TRBJ2-5; d_call: -; cdr3_length: 13; v_call: TRBV2; clone_size: -; cdr3_nt: TGTGCCAGCGCCGCTACAGGATCAGAGACCCAGTACTTC; cdr3_aa: CASAATGSETQYF
j_call: TRBJ2-7; d_call: TRBD1; cdr3_length: 14; v_call: TRBV10-1; clone_size: -; cdr3_nt: TGCGCCAGCAGTGAACAGGGGTCATCTTGCGAGCAGTACTTC; cdr3_aa: CASSEQGSSCEQYF
j_call: TRBJ2-3; d_call: TRBD2; cdr3_length: 16; v_call: TRBV4-1; clone_size: -; cdr3_nt: TGCGCCAGCAGCCGGACTAGCGGGGGGGTCACAGATACGCAGTATTTT; cdr3_aa: CASSRTSGGVTDTQYF
j_call: TRBJ2-5; d_call: -; cdr3_length: 15; v_call: TRBV14; clone_size: -; cdr3_nt: TGTGCCAGCAGCCAGGCACAGGGGAGGCAAGAGACCCAGTACTTC; cdr3_aa: CASSQAQGRQETQYF